This TCR beta chain was captured in a study of shared clonotypes between healthy human individuals. CDR1 is LNHDA and CDR2 is SQIVND in the germline V gene (reference sequence). V lost 7 bases and J lost 6, with 18 bases in between. The CDR3 runs to 14 residues. Profiling relied on immunoSEQ multiplex PCR, and the TCRdb table lists in-frame clones only, not all of them. Among a few million clones listed, over 90% were seen once. This clone was found a few times. Sequenced input: naive CD4+ T cells from PBMCs. Specified subset: CD45RA+ positively selected. The sequence was collected from a man between 18 and 29 years old in good health. Some clones in this sample may be carry-over from other donors' samples. The V call is TRBV19, the J call TRBJ1-1; D possibly corresponds to TRBD1 (5 bases). As DNA, the CDR3 is TGTGCCAGTACTGTGGGACGCCGGGATCCTGAAGCTTTCTTT. Its translation is CASTVGRRDPEAFF. Using reference TRBV19 and TRBJ1-1 for the parts outside the CDR3, the full variable domain is DGGITQSPKYLFRKEGQNVTLSCEQNLNHDAMYWYRQDPGQGLRLIYYSQIVNDFQKGDIAEGYSVSREKKESFPLTVTSAQKNPTAFYLCASTVGRRDPEAFFGQGTRLTVV.